The sequence of this T cell receptor beta chain was determined in a study of cytomegalovirus exposure and HLA in healthy donors. Samples came from healthy bone marrow donors. In regard to this clone: Its antigen is unidentified.

The PCR made use of 60 Vbeta and 13 Jbeta primers. The table came from immunoSEQ multiplex PCR; TCRdb's copy has only in-frame clones and leaves some out. Of over 35,000 clones listed, roughly 80% are singletons. Notes on the study in general: Altogether, 150 to 200 TCR beta chains were recorded as cytomegalovirus-associated. HLA-A and HLA-B allele assignments for most subjects were reportedly predicted accurately using TCR beta sequences. Fewer N-insertions (relative to the roughly 610-donor mean) were reportedly seen in an Asian-associated ancestry cluster in a later analysis.

This CDR3 spans 17 amino acids. V lost 4 bases and J lost 3, with 18 bases in between. Germline V gene sequence: CDR1 SGHTA, CDR2 FQGTGA. The chain is built from TRBV7-3 and TRBJ1-4; TRBD1 is a possible D gene (6 bases). Sequencing input: PBMCs. This clonotype was sampled from a man under 40 in good health and CMV-seronegative. The CDR3 nucleotides read TGTGCCAGCAGCTCGGGACCGCCAGGGGTACCTAATGAAAAACTGTTTTTT. This gives the protein CASSSGPPGVPNEKLFF.